This TCR beta chain appears in the sequencing data of a study of cytotoxic CD8 clonotypes in ibrutinib-treated CLL. On this clone itself: Antigen: not known.

The data were produced by immunoSEQ multiplex PCR, yet TCRdb's version contains in-frame clones alone and is incomplete. The sample has about 200,000 clones, approximately 72% seen once; the top ten hold roughly an eighth. Per the germline V gene, CDR1 is SGHTA and CDR2 is FQGTGA. Trimming stripped 5 bases from V and 4 bases from J, with 13 bases between. The CDR3 totals 14 residues. Regarding the study as a whole: Baseline-level clonality went beyond age-matched healthy donors and moved in step with circulating CD8+ T-cell counts.

The chain is built from TRBV7-3 and TRBJ2-3, with D possibly matching TRBD2 (6 bases). The sequence derives from a human donor with chronic lymphocytic leukemia. The sample was PBMCs, taken after 24 months of ibrutinib treatment. The CDR3, as DNA: TGTGCCAGCAGCCCCCTGACTAGGGCAGATACGCAGTATTTT. It codes for CASSPLTRADTQYF. Drawing the rest from reference TRBV7-3 and TRBJ2-3, the complete variable domain is GAGVSQTPSNKVTEKGKYVELRCDPISGHTALYWYRQSLGQGPEFLIYFQGTGAADDSGLPNDRFFAVRPEGSVSTLKIQRTERGDSAVYLCASSPLTRADTQYFGPGTRLTVL.